These 19 T cell receptor beta chains were sequenced from one sample in a study of T-cell reconstitution after alpha-beta-depleted transplantation in children. Construction of the TCRbeta library involved unique molecular identifiers. TCRdb redid the calling of the PCR reads with MiXCR, one entry per CDR3 protein. The sample contains roughly 400,000 distinct CDR3 sequences, roughly 22% of which appear only once. The sequenced sample was PBMCs from the stem cell graft donor, obtained from the stem cell graft. Source of these receptors: a human donor who donated a stem cell graft to a child with acute myeloid leukemia.

V usage is TRBV7-9 and J usage is TRBJ1-5; D ambiguous. V was cut by 10 bases and J by 1 base, with 17 bases left in between. The CDR3 is 15 residues long. Germline V gives CDR1 SEHNR, CDR2 FQNEAQ (reference sequence). CDR3 DNA: TGTGCCATCTCAACGGGCGCGGCAAGCAATCAGCCCCAGCATTTT. Translated, it gives CAISTGAASNQPQHF.

This clonotype has at least ten counts. CDR3 bases: TGTGCCAGCAGTACCGGGACAGCAATTTACGAGCAGTACTTC. Its translation: CASSTGTAIYEQYF. The rearrangement joins TRBV12-3 or TRBV12-4 to TRBJ2-7; 7 bases are a match to TRBD1. V shed 5 bases, J shed 4 bases, and the junction held 8 bases outside the gene matches. This CDR3 region has 14 residues.

V gene TRBV12-3 or TRBV12-4 combines with J gene TRBJ2-7, with 9 bases identical to TRBD1. V shed 4 bases, J shed 2 bases, and the junction held 6 bases outside the gene matches. CDR3 size: 15 residues. The chain's CDR3 is CASSSADRGPYEQYF. CDR3 DNA: TGTGCCAGCAGTTCCGCGGACAGGGGACCCTACGAGCAGTACTTC.

This clonotype was detected many times. The rearrangement links TRBV20-1 to TRBJ2-1; no clear D. Trimming pared 0 bases from V and 7 bases from J, leaving 10 bases between. Germline CDR1 and CDR2: DFQATT and SNEGSKA (reference sequence). CDR3 length equals 13 residues. For the CDR3, the DNA is TGCAGTGCTAGAGAGTGGAGTGGTAATGAGCAGTTCTTC. It specifies CSAREWSGNEQFF.

In this sample, this clonotype turned up a few times. The rearrangement joins TRBV9 to TRBJ2-1; TRBD2 matches 10 bases. V lost 4 bases and J lost 4; bases outside the gene matches: 14. CDR3 size: 18 residues. Germline V gives CDR1 SGDLS, CDR2 YYNGEE. The CDR3: CASSTNRRLAGRYNEQFF. CDR3 nucleotides: TGTGCCAGCAGCACCAACCGTAGACTAGCGGGCCGATACAATGAGCAGTTCTTC.

V usage is TRBV21-1 and J usage is TRBJ1-1. TRBV21-1 is annotated as a pseudogene. The CDR3 length is 12 residues. CDR3 region: CASSVPRGEAFF. CDR3 nucleotide sequence: TGTGCCAGCTCAGTCCCACGCGGTGAAGCTTTCTTT.

This clonotype was found a few times. The chain couples TRBV12-3 or TRBV12-4 to TRBJ2-1; 13 bases match TRBD2. V gave up 6 bases and J gave up 3 bases; unmatched junction bases: 14. This CDR3 comprises 19 residues. CDR3 sequence reads: CASRHTREGLAGRYNEQFF. CDR3 DNA sequence: TGTGCCAGCAGACATACAAGAGAGGGACTAGCGGGGCGCTACAATGAGCAGTTCTTC.

The gene calls are TRBV12-3 or TRBV12-4 and TRBJ2-2, with 8 bases that match TRBD1. The CDR3 loop spans 16 amino acids. V gave up 6 bases and J gave up 6 bases; unmatched junction bases: 12. CDR3 residues: CASSQWTGRNPGELFF. The CDR3 DNA follows: TGTGCCAGCAGCCAATGGACAGGGCGCAATCCCGGGGAGCTGTTTTTT.

The table lists this clonotype with a few counts. The chain employs TRBV28 and TRBJ2-5, with D possibly matching TRBD1 (6 bases). V lost 6 bases to trimming and J lost 0 bases, with 11 bases between them. Germline values: CDR1 MDHEN, CDR2 SYDVKM. This CDR3 has 14 residues. The CDR3 region has the DNA TGTGCCAGCAGGGACAGAAGGTACCAAGAGACCCAGTACTTC. Encoded protein: CASRDRRYQETQYF.

Many counts were recorded for this clonotype. This chain joins TRBV29-1 and TRBJ2-1, with unresolved D. The CDR3 contains 12 residues. V gave up 4 bases and J gave up 5 bases, with 9 bases separating them. The germline CDR1 and CDR2 sequences are SQVTM and ANQGSEA. This chain's CDR3 is CSVASLNNEQFF. In nucleotides, the CDR3 is TGCAGCGTTGCAAGCCTAAACAATGAGCAGTTCTTC.

This clonotype was seen only a few times. This rearrangement joins TRBV2 to TRBJ2-3; 9 positions agree with TRBD2. In germline, CDR1 is SNHLY, CDR2 FYNNEI. The CDR3 runs 15 residues. V shed 6 bases and J 4 bases; nucleotides not matched to a gene: 8. The CDR3 DNA reads as TGTGCCAGCAGCCGAGGACTAGCGAGTGCAGATACGCAGTATTTT. This encodes CASSRGLASADTQYF.

This clonotype was recorded many times. The rearrangement uses TRBV20-1 and TRBJ2-7; 10 bases map to TRBD2. V gave up 7 bases and J gave up 5 bases; unmatched junction bases: 11. Germline CDR1 reads DFQATT; CDR2 reads SNEGSKA (reference sequence). CDR3 size: 14 residues. CDR3 sequence: CSVRGAGGPNEQYF. The CDR3, as DNA: TGCAGTGTTAGGGGAGCGGGAGGGCCGAACGAGCAGTACTTC.

This clonotype appeared many times. The chain uses TRBV10-3 and TRBJ2-5; D may be TRBD2 (6 bases). CDR1 is ENHRY and CDR2 is SYGVKD in the germline V gene. V was pared by 4 bases and J by 4 bases, with 10 bases between. The CDR3 runs to 13 residues. CDR3 bases: TGTGCCATCAGTGCGGGAGTGACAGAGACCCAGTACTTC. This sequence encodes CAISAGVTETQYF.

This clonotype was found many times. The genes are TRBV20-1 and TRBJ2-7; D gene unclear. Germline lookup yields CDR1 DFQATT and CDR2 SNEGSKA (reference sequence). The germline V and J ends were trimmed by 1 base and 0 bases, with 16 bases remaining between them. The CDR3 covers 16 residues. The CDR3 DNA follows: TGCAGTGCTAGAGGGCCGTCAGTCTCGAGCTCCTACGAGCAGTACTTC. It yields the protein CSARGPSVSSSYEQYF.

This clonotype has only a few counts. This chain joins TRBV2 and TRBJ2-7; 11 nucleotides align to TRBD1. This CDR3 contains 15 residues. With 2 bases clipped from V and 5 bases from J, the junction kept 5 bases outside the gene matches. From germline, CDR1 is SNHLY and CDR2 FYNNEI. CDR3 coding DNA: TGTGCCAGCAGTGAACTCGGGACAGGGGGGAACGAGCAGTACTTC. Translation: CASSELGTGGNEQYF.

This clonotype showed up just a few times. This chain links TRBV20-1 with TRBJ2-7; weak D call: TRBD1 (6 bases). The CDR3 is made up of 13 amino acids. Germline CDR1 and CDR2: DFQATT and SNEGSKA (reference sequence). The V end lost 8 bases, the J end lost 6 bases, and 20 bases lay between the germline ends. CDR3 region: CSPYRADVSEQYF. The CDR3 DNA is TGCAGTCCCTACAGGGCCGACGTGTCCGAGCAGTACTTC.

The chain recombines TRBV7-8 with TRBJ2-1; TRBD2 is a possible D gene (6 bases). This CDR3 has 15 amino acids. Per the germline V gene, CDR1 is SGHVS and CDR2 is FQNEAQ. V was pared by 5 bases and J by 2 bases, with 13 bases between. The CDR3 region has the DNA TGTGCCAGCAGCCGTGCTAGCGTCCCCTACAATGAGCAGTTCTTC. This codes for CASSRASVPYNEQFF.

This clonotype showed up many times. The chain is built from TRBV7-2 and TRBJ2-3, with D perhaps TRBD2 (6 bases). The CDR3 contains 14 residues. CDR1 SGHTA and CDR2 FQGNSA come from the germline V gene. The V gene lost 7 bases and the J gene lost 2 bases, with 13 bases spanning the gap. The CDR3 sequence: CASTLSGTTDTQYF. As DNA, the CDR3 is TGTGCCAGCACCCTTAGCGGTACCACAGATACGCAGTATTTT.

J is TRBJ2-7 and V is TRBV12-3 or TRBV12-4; 11 nucleotides align to TRBD2. V shed 4 bases and J 4 bases; nucleotides not matched to a gene: 6. This CDR3 has 15 residues. CDR3 nucleotide sequence: TGTGCCAGCAGTTCAACTAGCGGGAGTTGGTACGAGCAGTACTTC. This translates into CASSSTSGSWYEQYF.